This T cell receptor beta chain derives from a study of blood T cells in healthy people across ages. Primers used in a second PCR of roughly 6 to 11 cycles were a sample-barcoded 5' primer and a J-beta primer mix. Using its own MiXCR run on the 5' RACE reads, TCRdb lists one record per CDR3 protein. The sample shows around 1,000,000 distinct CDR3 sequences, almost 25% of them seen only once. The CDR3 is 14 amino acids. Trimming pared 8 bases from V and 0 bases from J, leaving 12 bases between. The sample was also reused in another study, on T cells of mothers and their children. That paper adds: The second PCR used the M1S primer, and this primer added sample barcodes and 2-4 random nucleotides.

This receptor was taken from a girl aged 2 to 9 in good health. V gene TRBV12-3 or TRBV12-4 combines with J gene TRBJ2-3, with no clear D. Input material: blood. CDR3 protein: CASGRSLSTDTQYF. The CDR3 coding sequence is TGTGCCAGCGGACGGAGTCTTAGCACAGATACGCAGTATTTT.